This T cell receptor (beta chain) was observed in a study of patients and donors after allogeneic stem cell transplantation. TCRdb processed the RT-PCR reads anew with MiXCR; each CDR3 protein has one entry. The table lists some 960,000 distinct CDR3 sequences, approximately 19% of them singletons. This clonotype was counted many times. This CDR3 contains 11 residues. Looked up from germline, CDR1 is SQVTM and CDR2 is ANQGSEA. This TCR was sampled from a human donor who was either an allogeneic HSCT recipient or a stem cell or donor lymphocyte infusion donor (not recorded which). It is not recorded whose cells these are; they may come from a transplant donor. The sequenced material came from blood, either unsorted or a sorted T cell fraction (not recorded which). The chain is built from TRBV29-1 and TRBJ1-1, with D unclear. This chain's CDR3 is CIGQRNTEAFF. The CDR3 DNA sequence: TGCATAGGCCAGAGGAACACTGAAGCTTTCTTT.